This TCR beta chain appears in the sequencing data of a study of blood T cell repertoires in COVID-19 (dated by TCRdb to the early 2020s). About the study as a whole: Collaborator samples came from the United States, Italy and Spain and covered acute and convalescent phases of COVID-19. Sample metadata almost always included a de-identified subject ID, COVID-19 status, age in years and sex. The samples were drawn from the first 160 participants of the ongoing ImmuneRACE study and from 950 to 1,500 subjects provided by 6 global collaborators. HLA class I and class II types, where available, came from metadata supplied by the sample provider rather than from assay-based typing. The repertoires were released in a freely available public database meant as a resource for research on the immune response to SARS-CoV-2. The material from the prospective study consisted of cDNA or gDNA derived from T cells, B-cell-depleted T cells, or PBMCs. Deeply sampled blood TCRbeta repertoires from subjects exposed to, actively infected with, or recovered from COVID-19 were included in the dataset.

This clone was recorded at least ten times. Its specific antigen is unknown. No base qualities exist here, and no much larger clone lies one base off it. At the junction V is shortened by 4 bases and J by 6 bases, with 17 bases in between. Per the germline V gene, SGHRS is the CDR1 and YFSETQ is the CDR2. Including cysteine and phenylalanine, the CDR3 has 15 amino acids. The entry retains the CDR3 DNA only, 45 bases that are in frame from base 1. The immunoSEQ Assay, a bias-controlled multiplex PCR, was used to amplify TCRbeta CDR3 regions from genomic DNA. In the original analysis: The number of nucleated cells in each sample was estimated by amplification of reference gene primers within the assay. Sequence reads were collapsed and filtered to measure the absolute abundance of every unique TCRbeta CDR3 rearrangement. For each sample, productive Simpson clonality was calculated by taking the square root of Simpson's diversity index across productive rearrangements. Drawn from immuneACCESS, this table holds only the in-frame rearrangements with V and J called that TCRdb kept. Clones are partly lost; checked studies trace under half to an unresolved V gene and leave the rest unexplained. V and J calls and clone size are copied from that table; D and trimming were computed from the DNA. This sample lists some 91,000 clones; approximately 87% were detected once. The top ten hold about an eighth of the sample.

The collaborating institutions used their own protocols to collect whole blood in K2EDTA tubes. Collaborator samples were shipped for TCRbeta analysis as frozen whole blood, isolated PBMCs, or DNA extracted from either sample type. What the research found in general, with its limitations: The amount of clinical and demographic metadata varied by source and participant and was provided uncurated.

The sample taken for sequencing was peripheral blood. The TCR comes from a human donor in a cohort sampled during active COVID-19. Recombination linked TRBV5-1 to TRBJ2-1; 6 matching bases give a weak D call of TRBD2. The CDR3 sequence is CASSPYPSEFNEQFF. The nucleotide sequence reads TGCGCCAGCAGCCCTTACCCTAGCGAGTTCAATGAGCAGTTCTTC.